This T cell receptor beta chain came from a study of T cells in narcolepsy. Study findings and constraints: HCRT-specific and TRIB2-specific autoreactive clonotypes appeared among same-patient CSF and blood CD4+ clonotypes.

Profiling relied on immunoSEQ multiplex PCR, and the TCRdb table lists in-frame clones only, not all of them. The sample has around 32,000 clones, over 80% seen once. With respect to this clone: Its antigen remains unknown.

This CDR3 comprises 15 residues. The germline CDR1 and CDR2 sequences are SGHTA and FQGNSA. V gave up 9 bases and J gave up 5 bases, with 22 bases separating them. The rearrangement uses TRBV7-2 and TRBJ1-2; a possible D gene is TRBD1 (5 bases). The sequenced sample consisted of memory (CD45RA-) CD4+ T cells from blood. The receptor was isolated from a human donor in good health. For the CDR3, the DNA is TGTGCCAGTACGTTGGGGACCCAGAAGGGGTATGGCTACACCTTC. Amino acids: CASTLGTQKGYGYTF.